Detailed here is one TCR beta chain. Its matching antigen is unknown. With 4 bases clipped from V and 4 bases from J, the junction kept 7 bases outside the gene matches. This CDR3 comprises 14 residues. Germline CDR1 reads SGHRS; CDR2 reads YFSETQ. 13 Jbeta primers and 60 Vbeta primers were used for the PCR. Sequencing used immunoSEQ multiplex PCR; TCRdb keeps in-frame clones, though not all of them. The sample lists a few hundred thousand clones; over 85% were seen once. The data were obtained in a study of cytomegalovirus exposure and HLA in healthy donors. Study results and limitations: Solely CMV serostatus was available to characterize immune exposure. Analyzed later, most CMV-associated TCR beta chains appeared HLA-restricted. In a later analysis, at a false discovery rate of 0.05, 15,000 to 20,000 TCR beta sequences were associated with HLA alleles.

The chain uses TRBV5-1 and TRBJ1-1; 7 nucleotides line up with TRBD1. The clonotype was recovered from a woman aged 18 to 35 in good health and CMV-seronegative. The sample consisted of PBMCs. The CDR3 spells CASSQQGWGTEAFF. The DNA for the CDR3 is TGCGCCAGCAGCCAACAGGGGTGGGGCACTGAAGCTTTCTTT.